The 26 T cell receptor beta chains presented below share a single source sample, sequenced in a study of Ad26.COV2.S vaccination and SARS-CoV-2 variants. Treatment here: roughly 20 received Ad26.COV2.S at low or high dose, single or two shots; about five received placebo; per-sample allocation not given. The investigators took samples on day 63 after the first vaccine or placebo injection. Data came from immunoSEQ multiplex PCR; TCRdb stores just in-frame clones and leaves some out. The sample lists just over 350,000 clones; approximately 84% were seen once. The sequencing used peripheral blood, collected in a trial of Ad26.COV2.S vaccine versus placebo. The source of these receptors is a person between 18 and 60 years old who received the Ad26.COV2.S COVID-19 vaccine or a placebo.

This clone was recorded once. The chain is built from TRBV7-2 and TRBJ2-2; TRBD1 agrees at 7 bases. CDR1 SGHTA and CDR2 FQGNSA come from the germline V gene. CDR3 length equals 15 residues. V gave up 4 bases and J gave up 3 bases; unmatched junction bases: 5. The CDR3 reads CASSSDRAYTGELFF. The CDR3 DNA is TGTGCCAGCAGCTCAGACAGGGCCTACACCGGGGAGCTGTTTTTT.

This chain connects TRBV11-3 to TRBJ2-7; perhaps TRBD1 as D (6 bases). Between the trimmed V and J ends, which lost 5 bases and 3 bases, there was a span of 14 bases. The CDR3 covers 14 residues. CDR1 and CDR2 (germline): SGHNT, YENEEA. CDR3 DNA: TGTGCCAGCAGCGGATGGGACAAACTCTACGAGCAGTACTTC. Protein: CASSGWDKLYEQYF. The entire variable domain, with the rest obtained from reference TRBV11-3 and TRBJ2-7, is as follows: EAGVVQSPRYKIIEKKQPVAFWCNPISGHNTLYWYLQNLGQGPELLIRYENEEAVDDSQLPKDRFSAERLKGVDSTLKIQPAELGDSAVYLCASSGWDKLYEQYFGPGTRLTVT.

V is TRBV11-2 and J is TRBJ2-1; 13 nucleotides match TRBD2. V trimming: 3 bases; J trimming: 5 bases; junction bases outside the gene matches: 13. This CDR3 spans 19 amino acids. Germline CDR1 is SGHAT and CDR2 is FQNNGV. The CDR3 protein is CASSFHGLAGVLRDNEQFF. The CDR3 DNA is TGTGCCAGCAGCTTCCACGGACTAGCGGGGGTTCTCCGGGACAATGAGCAGTTCTTC.

The gene calls are TRBV27 and TRBJ2-4; 7 nucleotides align to TRBD2. The V segment lost 0 bases and the J segment 3 bases; nucleotides outside the gene matches: 2. The CDR3 totals 15 residues. Germline V gene sequence: CDR1 MNHEY, CDR2 SMNVEV (reference sequence). This CDR3 is CASSLSGTNKNIQYF. CDR3 DNA sequence: TGTGCCAGCAGTTTATCCGGGACTAACAAAAACATTCAGTACTTC.

The CDR3 DNA is TGCAGCGTTGCGAGTAGCGGGTTCTACGAGCAGTACTTC. Protein sequence: CSVASSGFYEQYF. The rearrangement joins TRBV29-1 to TRBJ2-7, with TRBD2 matching 7 bases. CDR1 and CDR2 from the germline V gene are SQVTM and ANQGSEA. This CDR3 is built from 13 residues. V shed 4 bases and J 3 bases; nucleotides not matched to a gene: 6.

The chain employs TRBV19 and TRBJ2-1; tentative D call: TRBD1 (6 bases). The CDR3 consists of 15 residues. V was cut by 9 bases and J by 0 bases, with 15 bases left in between. Germline values: CDR1 LNHDA, CDR2 SQIVND (reference sequence). CDR3 amino acids: CASRTGHNSYNEQFF. The CDR3 region has the DNA TGTGCCAGCCGGACGGGACATAACTCCTACAATGAGCAGTTCTTC.

Many counts were recorded for this clone. The chain carries TRBV5-1 and TRBJ2-7; D is perhaps TRBD1 (6 bases). Germline CDR1 SGHRS, CDR2 YFSETQ. The germline V and J ends were trimmed by 6 bases and 0 bases, with 13 bases remaining between them. The CDR3 runs to 14 residues. The CDR3 is CASKGTPSSYEQYF. The CDR3 DNA sequence: TGCGCCAGCAAAGGGACACCGAGCTCCTACGAGCAGTACTTC.

J is TRBJ1-5 and V is TRBV6-2 or TRBV6-3; TRBD1 matches at 10 bases. The CDR3 runs to 17 residues. Germline CDR1 and CDR2: MNHEY and SVGEGT. V trimming: 4 bases; J trimming: 2 bases; junction bases outside the gene matches: 8. The CDR3 here is CASSLRTGGFGNQPQHF. The CDR3 nucleotides are TGTGCCAGCAGTTTGAGGACAGGGGGGTTCGGCAATCAGCCCCAGCATTTT.

The chain joins TRBV24-1 to TRBJ1-2, with 11 bases fitting TRBD1. This CDR3 spans 16 amino acids. V gave up 4 bases and J gave up 7 bases; unmatched junction bases: 10. The germline CDR1 and CDR2 sequences are KGHDR and SFDVKD. CDR3 sequence: CATSDPRTGGSGGYTF. The CDR3 DNA follows: TGTGCCACCAGTGACCCTAGGACAGGGGGCTCGGGTGGCTACACCTTC.

The chain combines TRBV9 with TRBJ2-1, with D possibly TRBD2 on 6 matching bases. The V gene's germline CDR1 is SGDLS and CDR2 YYNGEE. V shed 4 bases and J shed 5 bases, with 10 bases lying between them. This CDR3 has 13 amino acids. CDR3 in amino acids: CASSRDWNNEQFF. CDR3 in DNA: TGTGCCAGCAGCCGGGACTGGAACAATGAGCAGTTCTTC.

The V gene is TRBV23-1, the J gene TRBJ1-1; no definite D call. TRBV23-1 is labeled an ORF, and its function is uncertain. The length of the CDR3 is 17 residues. The V gene lost 2 bases and the J gene lost 7 bases, with 23 bases spanning the gap. The CDR3 DNA is TGCGCCAGCAGTCAAGACCCCGGCCGTAGCCCAATGAATGAAGCTTTCTTT. Translation: CASSQDPGRSPMNEAFF.

The gene calls are TRBV21-1 and TRBJ2-7; TRBD2 reflects the table's D call only, with no check against the DNA. TRBV21-1 is described as a pseudogene. The CDR3 length is 18 residues. CDR3 protein: CASSTGGIWRGSSYEQYF. The CDR3 bases are TGTGCCAGCAGCACCGGGGGGATTTGGCGTGGCAGCTCCTACGAGCAGTACTTC.

J is TRBJ2-5 and V is TRBV7-2, with D possibly being TRBD1 (6 bases). The CDR3 extends over 13 amino acids. Germline-derived CDR1 and CDR2 are SGHTA and FQGNSA. V dropped 5 bases and J dropped 4 bases, with 11 bases sitting between them. CDR3 nucleotides: TGTGCCAGCAGCCGGGACATCGGAGAGACCCAGTACTTC. This sequence encodes CASSRDIGETQYF.

The CDR3 is CAWNRLAGGVSYGEQFF. The DNA of the CDR3 is TGTGCCTGGAACCGACTAGCGGGGGGCGTTAGTTACGGTGAGCAGTTCTTC. The gene calls are TRBV30 and TRBJ2-1, with 13 nucleotides matching TRBD2. The CDR3 covers 17 residues. CDR1 and CDR2 from the germline V gene are GTSNPN and SVGIG (reference sequence). J was trimmed by 9 bases and V by 4 bases; bases with no gene match: 15.

V and J are TRBV2 and TRBJ2-7, with TRBD2 identical over 7 bases. Germline assignment: CDR1 SNHLY and CDR2 FYNNEI. V shed 4 bases and J 6 bases; nucleotides not matched to a gene: 0. The CDR3 is 11 amino acids. The CDR3 sequence: CASSAGGEQYF. For the CDR3, the DNA is TGTGCCAGCAGTGCGGGGGGCGAGCAGTACTTC. Looking up the rest from reference TRBV2 and TRBJ2-7 gives the full variable domain: EPEVTQTPSHQVTQMGQEVILRCVPISNHLYFYWYRQILGQKVEFLVSFYNNEISEKSEIFDDQFSVERPDGSNFTLKIRSTKLEDSAMYFCASSAGGEQYFGPGTRLTVT.

The chain combines TRBV7-2 with TRBJ1-5, with no clear D. Germline CDR1 SGHTA, CDR2 FQGNSA. The CDR3 is made up of 15 amino acids. V lost 3 bases, J lost 1 base, and 10 bases lay in between. The CDR3 protein is CASSFAVGSNQPQHF. The CDR3 nucleotides read TGTGCCAGCAGCTTTGCGGTCGGGAGCAATCAGCCCCAGCATTTT.

This clone has just a few counts. The CDR3 nucleotides read TGCGCCAGCAGCTTGATGTGGCAGGGGGTCGGCGGGGAGCTGTTTTTT. This codes for CASSLMWQGVGGELFF. The V call is TRBV5-1, the J call TRBJ2-2; 7 bases are a match to TRBD1. V lost 1 base and J lost 7; bases outside the gene matches: 10. This CDR3 has 16 amino acids. Germline V gives CDR1 SGHRS, CDR2 YFSETQ.

The chain combines TRBV3-1 (or the pseudogene TRBV3-2) with TRBJ2-1; D is perhaps TRBD1 (6 bases). Trimming stripped 4 bases from V and 0 bases from J, with 16 bases between. Germline V gene data show CDR1 as LGHDT and CDR2 as YNNKEL (reference sequence). The CDR3 loop spans 17 amino acids. CDR3 amino acids: CASSPTTGPSSYNEQFF. The CDR3 region has the DNA TGTGCCAGCAGCCCCACGACAGGTCCCAGCTCCTACAATGAGCAGTTCTTC.

The chain joins TRBV3-1 (or the pseudogene TRBV3-2) to TRBJ2-3, with 9 bases lining up with TRBD1. V lost 0 bases, J lost 3 bases, and 10 bases stayed unmatched. The CDR3 has 18 amino acids. Germline V gene lookup returns CDR1 LGHDT and CDR2 YNNKEL (reference sequence). The CDR3, as DNA: TGTGCCAGCAGCCAAGATATAAGGTTTGACAGGGGGACAGATACGCAGTATTTT. It is translated as CASSQDIRFDRGTDTQYF.

The chain is built from TRBV5-1 and TRBJ2-1; the D gene could be TRBD1 or TRBD2 (5 bases each). Between the trimmed V and J ends, which lost 2 bases and 3 bases, there was a span of 9 bases. The CDR3 loop spans 14 amino acids. In germline, CDR1 is SGHRS, CDR2 YFSETQ. Here the CDR3 reads CASSFRDGYNEQFF. The CDR3, as DNA: TGCGCCAGCAGCTTCCGGGACGGCTACAATGAGCAGTTCTTC. Using reference TRBV5-1 and TRBJ2-1 for the parts outside the CDR3, the full variable domain is KAGVTQTPRYLIKTRGQQVTLSCSPISGHRSVSWYQQTPGQGLQFLFEYFSETQRNKGNFPGRFSGRQFSNSRSEMNVSTLELGDSALYLCASSFRDGYNEQFFGPGTRLTVL.

The rearrangement joins TRBV29-1 to TRBJ2-1; D gene unclear. The CDR3 is 15 residues long. Germline values: CDR1 SQVTM, CDR2 ANQGSEA. Trimming removed 1 base at V and 0 bases at J, with 10 bases between. The CDR3 DNA reads as TGCAGCGTTGAAGGTGTCAGGAGCTCCTACAATGAGCAGTTCTTC. It translates to CSVEGVRSSYNEQFF.

The chain joins TRBV5-4 to TRBJ1-1, with D uncertain. In germline, CDR1 is SGHNT, CDR2 YYREEE (reference sequence). The CDR3 has 11 residues. Trimming pared 3 bases from V and 11 bases from J, leaving 11 bases between. The CDR3 reads CASSSSTVAFF. DNA of the CDR3: TGTGCCAGCAGCTCGTCCACGGTGGCTTTCTTT.

Written as DNA, the CDR3 is TGTGCCAGCAGCTCGTCAGGCAATGAGCAGTTCTTC. Translated, it gives CASSSSGNEQFF. The chain employs TRBV5-6 and TRBJ2-1, with unresolved D. V was clipped by 3 bases and J by 6 bases, with 7 bases between them. The CDR3 consists of 12 residues. CDR1 is SGHDT, CDR2 YYEEEE, per germline.

The gene calls are TRBV9 and TRBJ2-7; D remains unclear. This CDR3 has 17 amino acids. The germline V and J ends were trimmed by 2 bases and 3 bases, with 21 bases remaining between them. In germline, CDR1 is SGDLS, CDR2 YYNGEE. The DNA of the CDR3 is TGTGCCAGCAGCGTGTGGGCTTGGTCAGGTAGACGCTACGAGCAGTACTTC. Translated, it gives CASSVWAWSGRRYEQYF.

This clone came up a few times. The sample contains more than one DNA sequence encoding this CDR3. This rearrangement joins TRBV28 to TRBJ1-5; 8 bases fit TRBD1. Unmatched junction bases numbered 4, after V lost 4 bases and J lost 2 bases. Germline V CDR1 and CDR2: MDHEN, SYDVKM. CDR3 length: 15 amino acids. The CDR3 nucleotides are TGTGCCAGCAGTTCCCCGGGACAGGGCAATCAGCCCCAGCATTTT. This gives the protein CASSSPGQGNQPQHF.

This chain uses TRBV27 with TRBJ1-1, with D maybe TRBD1 (6 bases). Germline V gene data show CDR1 as MNHEY and CDR2 as SMNVEV (reference sequence). The CDR3 extends over 14 amino acids. Trimming cost V 4 bases and J 3 bases, with 12 bases left between them. CDR3 region: CASSWGAVYTEAFF. Written as DNA, the CDR3 is TGTGCCAGCAGTTGGGGGGCAGTATACACTGAAGCTTTCTTT.